The present T cell receptor (beta chain) was sequenced within a study of shared clonotypes between healthy human individuals. TCRdb's copy holds only in-frame clones and misses some; the assay was immunoSEQ multiplex PCR. The top ten clones hold around 2% of a sample with about 640,000 clones, about two thirds of them seen once. A remark on this clone: This CDR3 is also generated by other DNA sequences in the sample.

The receptor was isolated from a young woman in good health. The sequenced sample consisted of memory CD4+ T cells sorted from blood. The subset is: CD45RA-negative fraction.

The chain's CDR3 is CASSPAGNYEQYF. The CDR3, as DNA: TGTGCCAGCTCCCCCGCAGGGAACTACGAGCAGTACTTC. V is TRBV18 and J is TRBJ2-7; D is perhaps TRBD1 (5 bases). Between the trimmed V and J ends, which lost 6 bases and 3 bases, there was a span of 12 bases. This CDR3 comprises 13 residues. The germline CDR1 and CDR2 sequences are KGHSH and LQKENI.